Reported below is one TCR beta chain. These data are taken from a study of blood T cells in healthy people across ages. The CDR3 runs 19 residues. Per the germline V gene, CDR1 is MNHNS and CDR2 is SASEGT. The V segment lost 1 base and the J segment 0 bases; nucleotides outside the gene matches: 9. Through a sample-barcoded 5' primer and a J-beta primer mix, a second PCR was run for roughly 6 to 11 cycles. From the 5' RACE reads, TCRdb called clonotypes with MiXCR, one entry per CDR3 protein. Here the sample spans 650,000 to 900,000 distinct CDR3 sequences, approximately 59% being singletons. The rearrangement joins TRBV6-1 to TRBJ2-6; 7 nucleotides line up with TRBD2. The sequence was collected from a man between 25 and 39 years old in good health. Material for sequencing was blood. CDR3 sequence reads: CASSEDPGRTSSGANVLTF. CDR3 DNA: TGTGCCAGCAGTGAAGACCCCGGGAGGACGAGCTCTGGGGCCAACGTCCTGACTTTC.